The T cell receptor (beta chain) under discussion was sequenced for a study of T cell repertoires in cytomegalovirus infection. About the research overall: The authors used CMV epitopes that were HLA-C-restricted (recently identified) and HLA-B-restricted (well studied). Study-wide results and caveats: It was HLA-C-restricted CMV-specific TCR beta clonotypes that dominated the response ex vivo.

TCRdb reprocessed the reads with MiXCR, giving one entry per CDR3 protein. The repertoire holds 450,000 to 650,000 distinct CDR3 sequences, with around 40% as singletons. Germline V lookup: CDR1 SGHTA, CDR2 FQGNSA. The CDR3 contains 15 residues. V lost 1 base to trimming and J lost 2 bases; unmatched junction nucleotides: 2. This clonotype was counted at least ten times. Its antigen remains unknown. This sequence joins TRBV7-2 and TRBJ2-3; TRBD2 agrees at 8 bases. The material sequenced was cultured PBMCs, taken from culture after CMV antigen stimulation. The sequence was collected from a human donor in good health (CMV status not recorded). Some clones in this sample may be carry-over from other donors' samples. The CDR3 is CASSLGGLATDTQYF. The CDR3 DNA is TGTGCCAGCAGCTTAGGAGGACTAGCCACAGATACGCAGTATTTT.